This TCR beta chain was sequenced during a study of blood T cells in healthy people across ages. Germline lookup yields CDR1 SGHRS and CDR2 YFSETQ. Trimming removed 3 bases from V and 4 bases from J; junction bases left unmatched: 8. The CDR3 runs to 16 residues. Through a sample-barcoded 5' primer and a J-beta primer mix, a second PCR was run for about 6 to 11 cycles. MiXCR was run by TCRdb on the 5' RACE reads, yielding one entry per CDR3 protein. This sample has approximately 1,100,000 distinct CDR3 sequences; more than 35% occur once, and the top ten carry 15% to 20%. Source material: blood. The chain employs TRBV5-1 and TRBJ2-3; 10 nucleotides line up with TRBD1. The source of this sequence is a woman between 55 and 75 years old in good health. The DNA of the CDR3 is TGCGCCAGCAGCTCCCGACAGGGGGCGCGGGCAGATACGCAGTATTTT. It translates to CASSSRQGARADTQYF. The variable domain in full, with the rest retrieved from reference TRBV5-1 and TRBJ2-3, is KAGVTQTPRYLIKTRGQQVTLSCSPISGHRSVSWYQQTPGQGLQFLFEYFSETQRNKGNFPGRFSGRQFSNSRSEMNVSTLELGDSALYLCASSSRQGARADTQYFGPGTRLTVL.